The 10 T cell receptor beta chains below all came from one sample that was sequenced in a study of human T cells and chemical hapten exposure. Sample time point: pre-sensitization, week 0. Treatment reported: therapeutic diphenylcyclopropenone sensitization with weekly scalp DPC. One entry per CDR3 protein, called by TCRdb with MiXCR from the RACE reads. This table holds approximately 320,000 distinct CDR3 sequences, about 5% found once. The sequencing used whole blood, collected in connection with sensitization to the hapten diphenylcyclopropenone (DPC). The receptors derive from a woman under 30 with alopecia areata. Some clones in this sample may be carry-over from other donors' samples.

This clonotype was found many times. Here the CDR3 DNA reads TGTGCCAGCAGCTTGGAGGGGACTCTAGCCAAAAACATTCAGTACTTC. Amino acid sequence: CASSLEGTLAKNIQYF. This rearrangement joins TRBV5-4 to TRBJ2-4; tentative D call: TRBD2 (6 bases). This CDR3 contains 16 residues. CDR1 is SGHNT and CDR2 is YYREEE in the germline V gene (reference sequence). The V end lost 0 bases, the J end lost 0 bases, and 10 bases lay between the germline ends.

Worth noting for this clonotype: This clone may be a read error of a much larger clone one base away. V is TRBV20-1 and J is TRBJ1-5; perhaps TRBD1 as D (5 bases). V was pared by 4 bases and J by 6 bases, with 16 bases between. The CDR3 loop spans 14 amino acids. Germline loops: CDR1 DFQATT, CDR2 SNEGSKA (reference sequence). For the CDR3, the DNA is TGCAGTGCTACCCGCGGGAGGGGAGGTCAGCCCCAGCATTTT. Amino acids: CSATRGRGGQPQHF.

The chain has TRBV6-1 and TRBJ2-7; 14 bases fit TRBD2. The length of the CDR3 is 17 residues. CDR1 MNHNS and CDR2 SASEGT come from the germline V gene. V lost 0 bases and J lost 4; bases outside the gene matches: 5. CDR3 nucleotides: TGTGCCAGCAGTGAAGCCGGACTAGCGGGGGGATATTACGAGCAGTACTTC. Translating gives CASSEAGLAGGYYEQYF.

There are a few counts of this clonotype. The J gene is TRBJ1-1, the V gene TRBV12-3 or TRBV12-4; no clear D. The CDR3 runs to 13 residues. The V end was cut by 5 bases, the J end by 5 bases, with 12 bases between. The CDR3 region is CASSGLPDTEAFF. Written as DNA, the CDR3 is TGTGCCAGCAGTGGCTTGCCCGATACTGAAGCTTTCTTT.

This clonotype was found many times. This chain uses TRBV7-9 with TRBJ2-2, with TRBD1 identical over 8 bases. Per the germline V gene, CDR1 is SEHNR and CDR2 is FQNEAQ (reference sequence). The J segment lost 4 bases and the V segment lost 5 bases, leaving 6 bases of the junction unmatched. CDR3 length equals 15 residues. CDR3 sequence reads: CASSIRDRTTGELFF. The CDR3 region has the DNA TGTGCCAGCAGCATCCGGGACAGGACCACCGGGGAGCTGTTTTTT.

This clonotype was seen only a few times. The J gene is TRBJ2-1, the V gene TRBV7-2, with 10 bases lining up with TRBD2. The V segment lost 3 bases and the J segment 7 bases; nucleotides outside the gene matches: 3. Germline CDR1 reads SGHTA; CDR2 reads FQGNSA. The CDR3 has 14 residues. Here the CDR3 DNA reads TGTGCCAGCAGCTTTAGCGGGGGGTTGAATGAGCAGTTCTTC. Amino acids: CASSFSGGLNEQFF.

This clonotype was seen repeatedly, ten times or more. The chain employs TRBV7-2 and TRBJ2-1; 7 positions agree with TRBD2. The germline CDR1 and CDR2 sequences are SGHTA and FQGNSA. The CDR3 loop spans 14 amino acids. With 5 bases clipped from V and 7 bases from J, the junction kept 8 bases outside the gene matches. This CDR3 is CASSPGLSFNEQFF. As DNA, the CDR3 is TGTGCCAGCAGCCCGGGACTATCATTTAATGAGCAGTTCTTC.

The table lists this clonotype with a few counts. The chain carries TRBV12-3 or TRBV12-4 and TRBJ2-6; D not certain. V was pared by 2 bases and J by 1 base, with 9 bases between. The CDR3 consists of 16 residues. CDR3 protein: CASSLYSQSGANVLTF. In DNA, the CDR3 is TGTGCCAGCAGTTTATACAGCCAATCTGGGGCCAACGTCCTGACTTTC.

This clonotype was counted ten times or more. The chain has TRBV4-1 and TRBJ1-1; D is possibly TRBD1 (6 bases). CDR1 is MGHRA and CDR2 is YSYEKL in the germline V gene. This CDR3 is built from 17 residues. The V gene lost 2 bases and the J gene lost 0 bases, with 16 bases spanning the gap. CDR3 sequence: CASSQISTGRMNTEAFF. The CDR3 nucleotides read TGCGCCAGCAGCCAAATCTCCACAGGGAGAATGAACACTGAAGCTTTCTTT.

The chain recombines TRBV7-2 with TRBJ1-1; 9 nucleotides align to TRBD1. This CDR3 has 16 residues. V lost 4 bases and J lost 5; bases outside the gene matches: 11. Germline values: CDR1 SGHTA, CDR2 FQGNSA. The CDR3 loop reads CASSSNPGQGGTEAFF. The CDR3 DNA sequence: TGTGCCAGCAGCTCTAATCCGGGACAGGGAGGTACTGAAGCTTTCTTT.